The TCR beta chain under discussion was sequenced for a study of CD8 T cells in Susac syndrome. Broader study findings: In total CD8+ repertoires, around 15 Susac-specific public clones were detected, and CD8+ TEMRA repertoires contained about 5.

Between the trimmed V and J ends, which lost 1 base and 5 bases, there was a span of 13 bases. The germline CDR1 and CDR2 sequences are LNHNV and YYDKDF (reference sequence). This CDR3 is 15 amino acids long. Reverse transcription of about 0.45 to 1 ug RNA was performed with random hexamers. Via MiXCR, TCRdb re-called the immunoSEQ multiplex PCR reads, giving one row per CDR3 protein. Found here are 50,000 to 55,000 distinct CDR3 sequences, 85% to 95% of them singletons; the top ten hold 0.75%. As regards this clonotype: What it binds is not known.

The patients with Susac syndrome satisfied recently defined diagnostic criteria for either definite or probable disease. This sequence was found in a human donor with Susac syndrome. The genes are TRBV15 and TRBJ2-3, with D possibly being TRBD2 (5 bases). The sequencing input was CD8+ T cells from PBMCs. CDR3 protein: CATSRVDSSGDTQYF. Here the CDR3 DNA reads TGTGCCACCAGCAGAGTGGACTCGTCGGGAGATACGCAGTATTTT.